This TCR beta chain derives from a study of shared clonotypes between healthy human individuals. Study-level findings and limits: Incomplete sequencing of sorted subsets was indicated by rarefaction despite large depth.

On this clone itself: The antigen is not known.

TCRdb keeps only in-frame clones here, not all; method: immunoSEQ multiplex PCR. Of roughly 2 million clones in the sample, approximately 94% were seen once. Germline V gene lookup returns CDR1 MNHNS and CDR2 SASEGT. V was cut by 8 bases and J by 4 bases, with 12 bases left in between. The CDR3 spans 13 residues. What was sequenced was naive CD4+ T cells sorted from blood. The subset denotes: CD45RA+ positively selected. The sequence was collected from a man younger than 35 in good health. The chain has TRBV6-1 and TRBJ1-5, with no clear D. In nucleotides, the CDR3 is TGTGCCAGCTATGGGGTCATAAATCAGCCCCAGCATTTT. It encodes CASYGVINQPQHF.